The sequence of this T cell receptor (beta chain) was determined in a study of lymphopenia after photon versus proton radiotherapy (dated by TCRdb to between 2018 and 2021). For the study in its entirety: The study compared the immunological effects of photon versus proton radiation therapy in patients with gastrointestinal tumors who developed high-grade lymphopenia. A cohort of some 20 patients with gastrointestinal tumors who received either photon or proton therapy and subsequently developed lymphopenia was included. The study aimed to characterize how the two radiation modalities differ in their impact on the immune system. The investigation overall reported the following: Among patients across the cohort who died, overall survival time showed an inverse correlation with a larger post-nadir drop in TCR diversity. After the lymphocyte count nadir, repertoires from photon-treated patients showed oligoclonal expansion, particularly of CD8+ Temra cells, and this expansion drove the decline in diversity. The authors looked at the survival association only in patients who died, and they framed better survival with proton therapy as a possibility rather than a demonstrated result. During treatment, patients who received proton therapy stayed relatively stable, whereas patients who received photon therapy lost naive T cells and TCR diversity and gained effector/memory populations.

The library was prepared using the immunoSEQ multiplex PCR assay. Alongside multiparametric flow cytometry, deep sequencing of rearranged TCR beta loci was used to profile the T cell repertoires. TCRdb stores this immuneACCESS table with in-frame sequences only. Part of the clones is absent; in the studies checked, under half of the shortfall reflects unresolved V genes, and no reason is known for the rest. This sample gives under 30,000 clones in total; about 87% of them show up just once. The top ten constitute 50% of the sample. A distance of 8 bases separates the germline ends of V and J, which lose 0 bases and 1 base respectively. The CDR3 goes from the cysteine to the phenylalanine over 14 residues. Of the read, only the CDR3 DNA is kept; its 42 bases are in frame from base 1. CDR1 and CDR2 were assigned from the germline V gene as SGHRS and YFSETQ. On this clone: No antigen is known for it. No much larger clone is present one base from it, and per-base qualities are unavailable.

Rearrangement joined TRBV5-1 to TRBJ2-7, with no confident D gene call. The TCR comes from a woman aged 55 to 70 with cholangiocarcinoma. Some clones in this sample may be carry-over from other donors' samples. The source material was peripheral blood, sampled from a patient treated with proton-based radiotherapy. The nucleotide sequence reads TGCGCCAGCAGCTTGGTAGTGACATCCTACGAGCAGTACTTC. Its translation is CASSLVVTSYEQYF.